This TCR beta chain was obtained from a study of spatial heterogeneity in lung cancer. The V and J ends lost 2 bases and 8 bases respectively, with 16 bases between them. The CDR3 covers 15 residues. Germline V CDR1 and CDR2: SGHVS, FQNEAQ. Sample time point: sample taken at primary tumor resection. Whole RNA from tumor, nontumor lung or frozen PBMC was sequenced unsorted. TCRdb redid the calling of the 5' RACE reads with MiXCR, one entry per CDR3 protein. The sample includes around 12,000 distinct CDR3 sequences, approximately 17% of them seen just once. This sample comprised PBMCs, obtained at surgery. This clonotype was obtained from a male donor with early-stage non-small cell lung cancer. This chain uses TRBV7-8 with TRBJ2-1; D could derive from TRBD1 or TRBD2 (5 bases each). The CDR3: CASSLIGTAGYEQFF. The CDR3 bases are TGTGCCAGCAGCTTAATTGGGACGGCCGGCTATGAGCAGTTCTTC.